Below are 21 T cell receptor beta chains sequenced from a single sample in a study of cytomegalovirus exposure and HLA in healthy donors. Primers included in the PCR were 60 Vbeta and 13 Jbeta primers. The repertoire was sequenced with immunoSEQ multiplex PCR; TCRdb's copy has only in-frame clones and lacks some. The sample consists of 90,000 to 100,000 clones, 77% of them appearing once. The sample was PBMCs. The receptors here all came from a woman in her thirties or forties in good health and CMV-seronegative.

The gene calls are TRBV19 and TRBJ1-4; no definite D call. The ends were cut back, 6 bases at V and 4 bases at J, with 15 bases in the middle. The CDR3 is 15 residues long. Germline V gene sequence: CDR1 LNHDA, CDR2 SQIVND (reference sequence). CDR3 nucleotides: TGTGCCAGTAGATACAGTGCCGCTGATAATGAAAAACTGTTTTTT. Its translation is CASRYSAADNEKLFF. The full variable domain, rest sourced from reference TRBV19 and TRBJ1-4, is DGGITQSPKYLFRKEGQNVTLSCEQNLNHDAMYWYRQDPGQGLRLIYYSQIVNDFQKGDIAEGYSVSREKKESFPLTVTSAQKNPTAFYLCASRYSAADNEKLFFGSGTQLSVL.

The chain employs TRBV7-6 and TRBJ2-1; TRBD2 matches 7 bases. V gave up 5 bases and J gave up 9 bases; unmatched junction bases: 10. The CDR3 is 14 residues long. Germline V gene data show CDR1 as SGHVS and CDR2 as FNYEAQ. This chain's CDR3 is CASSIVVGEGEQFF. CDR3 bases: TGTGCCAGCAGCATTGTCGTCGGGGAGGGTGAGCAGTTCTTC. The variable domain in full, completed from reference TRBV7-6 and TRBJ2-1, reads GAGVSQSPRYKVTKRGQDVALRCDPISGHVSLYWYRQALGQGPEFLTYFNYEAQQDKSGLPNDRFSAERPEGSISTLTIQRTEQRDSAMYRCASSIVVGEGEQFFGPGTRLTVL.

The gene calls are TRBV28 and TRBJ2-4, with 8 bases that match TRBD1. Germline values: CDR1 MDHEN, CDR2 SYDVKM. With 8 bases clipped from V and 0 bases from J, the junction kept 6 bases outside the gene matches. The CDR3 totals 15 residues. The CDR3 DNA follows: TGTGCCAGCGAACAGGGGGGCGGAGCCAAAAACATTCAGTACTTC. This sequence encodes CASEQGGGAKNIQYF.

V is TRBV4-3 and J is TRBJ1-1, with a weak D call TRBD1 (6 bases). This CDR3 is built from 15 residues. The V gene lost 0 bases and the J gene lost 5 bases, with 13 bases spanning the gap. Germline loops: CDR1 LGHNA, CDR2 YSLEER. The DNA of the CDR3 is TGCGCCAGCAGCCAAGATAGGACAGATGGTACTGAAGCTTTCTTT. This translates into CASSQDRTDGTEAFF.

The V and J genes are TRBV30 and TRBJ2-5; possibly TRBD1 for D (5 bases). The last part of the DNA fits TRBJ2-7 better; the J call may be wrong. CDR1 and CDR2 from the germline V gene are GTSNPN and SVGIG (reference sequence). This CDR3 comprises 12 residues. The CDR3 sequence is CAWSVQAYEQYF. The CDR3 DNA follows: TGTGCCTGGAGTGTACAGGCATACGAGCAGTACTTC.

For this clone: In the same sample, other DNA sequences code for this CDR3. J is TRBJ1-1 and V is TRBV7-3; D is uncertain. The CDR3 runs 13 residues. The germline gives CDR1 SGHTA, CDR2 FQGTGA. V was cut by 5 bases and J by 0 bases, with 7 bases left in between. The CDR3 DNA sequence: TGTGCCAGCAGCCCCCAAATGAACACTGAAGCTTTCTTT. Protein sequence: CASSPQMNTEAFF.

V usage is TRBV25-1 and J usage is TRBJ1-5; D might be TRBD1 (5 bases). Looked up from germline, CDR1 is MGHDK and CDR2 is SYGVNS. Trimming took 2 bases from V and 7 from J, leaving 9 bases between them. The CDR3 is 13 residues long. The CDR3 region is CASSEPGKQPQHF. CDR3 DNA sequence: TGTGCCAGCAGTGAACCAGGGAAACAGCCCCAGCATTTT.

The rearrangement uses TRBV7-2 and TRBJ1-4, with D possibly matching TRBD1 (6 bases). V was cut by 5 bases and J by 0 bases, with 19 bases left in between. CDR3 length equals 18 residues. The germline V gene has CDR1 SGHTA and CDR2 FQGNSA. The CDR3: CASSPVGRGQATNEKLFF. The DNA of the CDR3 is TGTGCCAGCAGCCCGGTGGGTAGGGGACAAGCAACTAATGAAAAACTGTTTTTT.

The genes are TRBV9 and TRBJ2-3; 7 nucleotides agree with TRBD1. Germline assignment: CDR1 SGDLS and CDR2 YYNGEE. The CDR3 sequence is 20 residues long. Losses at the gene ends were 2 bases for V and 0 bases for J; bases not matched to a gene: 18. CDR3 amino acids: CASSVSTGMHRPTSTDTQYF. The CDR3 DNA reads TGTGCCAGCAGCGTCTCGACAGGGATGCACCGACCTACTAGCACAGATACGCAGTATTTT.

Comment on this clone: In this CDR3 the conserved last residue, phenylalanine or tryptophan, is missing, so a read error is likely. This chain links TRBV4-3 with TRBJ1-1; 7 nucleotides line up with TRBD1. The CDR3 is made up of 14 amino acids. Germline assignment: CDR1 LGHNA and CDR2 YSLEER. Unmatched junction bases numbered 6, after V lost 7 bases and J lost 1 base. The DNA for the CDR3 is TGCGCCAGCAACGACAGGGTAGCGAACACTGAAGCTTTCGTT. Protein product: CASNDRVANTEAFV.

CDR3 in DNA: TGTGCCAGCAGTTTATTGGGACAGGGTCACTATGGCTACACCTTC. Its protein is CASSLLGQGHYGYTF. This chain uses TRBV27 with TRBJ1-2, with 9 bases identical to TRBD1. The CDR3 consists of 15 residues. The ends lost 1 base at V and 3 bases at J; junction bases unmatched: 3. Germline values: CDR1 MNHEY, CDR2 SMNVEV (reference sequence).

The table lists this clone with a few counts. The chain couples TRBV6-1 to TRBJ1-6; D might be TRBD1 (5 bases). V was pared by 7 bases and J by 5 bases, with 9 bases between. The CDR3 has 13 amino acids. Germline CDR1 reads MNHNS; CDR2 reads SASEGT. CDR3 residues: CASTGQDNSPLHF. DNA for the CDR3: TGTGCCAGCACCGGACAAGATAATTCACCCCTCCACTTT.

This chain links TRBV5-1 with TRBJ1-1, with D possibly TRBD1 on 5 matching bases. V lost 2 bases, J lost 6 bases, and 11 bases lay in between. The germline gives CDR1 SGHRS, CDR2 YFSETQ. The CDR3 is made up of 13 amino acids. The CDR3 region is CASSLQVQAEAFF. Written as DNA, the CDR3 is TGCGCCAGCAGCTTACAGGTCCAAGCTGAAGCTTTCTTT.

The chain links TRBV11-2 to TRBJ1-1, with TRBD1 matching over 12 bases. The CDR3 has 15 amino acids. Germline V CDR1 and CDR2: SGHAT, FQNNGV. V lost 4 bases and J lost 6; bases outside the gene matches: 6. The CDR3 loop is CASSSGQGARSEAFF. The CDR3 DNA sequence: TGTGCCAGCAGCTCGGGACAGGGGGCGCGCTCTGAAGCTTTCTTT.

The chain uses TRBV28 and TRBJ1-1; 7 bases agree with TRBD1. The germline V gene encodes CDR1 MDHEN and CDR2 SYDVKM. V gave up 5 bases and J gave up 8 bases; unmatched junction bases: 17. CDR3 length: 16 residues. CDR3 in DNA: TGTGCCAGCAGTCCGACGGGACAGCCTTCCCCCCCGGAAGCTTTCTTT. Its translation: CASSPTGQPSPPEAFF.

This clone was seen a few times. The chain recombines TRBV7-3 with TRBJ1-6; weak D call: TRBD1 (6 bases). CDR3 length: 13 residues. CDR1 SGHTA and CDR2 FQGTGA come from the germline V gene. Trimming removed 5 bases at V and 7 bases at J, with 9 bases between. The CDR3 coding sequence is TGTGCCAGCAGCGCCCAGGGGAATTCACCCCTCCACTTT. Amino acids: CASSAQGNSPLHF.

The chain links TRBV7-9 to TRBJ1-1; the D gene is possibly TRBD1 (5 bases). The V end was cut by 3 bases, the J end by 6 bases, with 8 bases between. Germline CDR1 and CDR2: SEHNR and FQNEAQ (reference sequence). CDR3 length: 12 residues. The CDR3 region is CASSFGAAEAFF. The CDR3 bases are TGTGCCAGCAGCTTTGGGGCGGCTGAAGCTTTCTTT. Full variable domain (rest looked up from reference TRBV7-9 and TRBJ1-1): DTGVSQNPRHKITKRGQNVTFRCDPISEHNRLYWYRQTLGQGPEFLTYFQNEAQLEKSRLLSDRFSAERPKGSFSTLEIQRTEQGDSAMYLCASSFGAAEAFFGQGTRLTVV.

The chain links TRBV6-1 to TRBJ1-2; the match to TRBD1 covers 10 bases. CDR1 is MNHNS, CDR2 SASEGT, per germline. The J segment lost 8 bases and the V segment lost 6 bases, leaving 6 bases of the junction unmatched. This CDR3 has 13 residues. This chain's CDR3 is CASSRQGALGYTF. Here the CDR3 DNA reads TGTGCCAGCAGCCGACAGGGGGCGTTGGGCTACACCTTC.

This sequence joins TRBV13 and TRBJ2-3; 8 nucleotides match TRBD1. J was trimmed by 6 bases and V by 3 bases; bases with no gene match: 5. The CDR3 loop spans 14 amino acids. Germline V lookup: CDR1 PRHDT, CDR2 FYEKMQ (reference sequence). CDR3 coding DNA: TGTGCCAGCAGCTTTACAGGGGGTATGGATACGCAGTATTTT. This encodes CASSFTGGMDTQYF.

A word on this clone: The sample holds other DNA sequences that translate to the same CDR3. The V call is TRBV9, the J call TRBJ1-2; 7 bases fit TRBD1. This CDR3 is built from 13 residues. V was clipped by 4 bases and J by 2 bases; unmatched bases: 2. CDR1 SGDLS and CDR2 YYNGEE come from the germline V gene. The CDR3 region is CASSPGQNYGYTF. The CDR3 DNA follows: TGTGCCAGCAGCCCGGGACAGAACTATGGCTACACCTTC.

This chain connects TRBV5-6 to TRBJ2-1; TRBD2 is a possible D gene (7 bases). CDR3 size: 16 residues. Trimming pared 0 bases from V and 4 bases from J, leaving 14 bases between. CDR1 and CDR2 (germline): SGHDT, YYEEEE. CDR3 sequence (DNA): TGTGCCAGCAGCTTGGGCGGGGGCGCGGGGTACAATGAGCAGTTCTTC. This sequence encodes CASSLGGGAGYNEQFF.